The T cell receptor (beta chain) under discussion was sequenced for a study of blood T cell repertoires in COVID-19. Germline lookup yields CDR1 SGDLS and CDR2 YYNGEE. Trimming left V 1 base short and J 4 bases short, with 17 bases between. The CDR3 is 16 amino acids. Clones were sequenced by immunoSEQ multiplex PCR, and TCRdb holds only the in-frame ones, with some missing. The repertoire holds over 100,000 clones, about 81% seen once, with roughly 7.9% in the top ten. The V call is TRBV9, the J call TRBJ1-1; tentative D call: TRBD1 (6 bases). This receptor was obtained from a man aged 65 to 85 with acute or convalescent COVID-19. The sequenced material came from peripheral blood. The CDR3: CASSVTPTGSGTEAFF. DNA of the CDR3: TGTGCCAGCAGCGTAACTCCCACAGGGTCGGGCACTGAAGCTTTCTTT.